This TCR beta chain was captured by sequencing in a study of T cells after yellow fever vaccination. Notes on the study in general: Post-booster samples contained most primary-vaccination clones (about 95% CD4, roughly 88% CD8).

As TCR cDNA was made by 5'RACE template switching, a universal primer site and UMIs were added. TCRdb re-called the 5' RACE reads through MiXCR, storing one row per CDR3 protein. The sample lists some 240,000 distinct CDR3 sequences; roughly 5.6% were seen once. Many counts were recorded for this clonotype. Antigen specificity is unknown. The source is a man younger than 35 who received the YFV17D yellow fever vaccine. The sample consisted of CD4+ T cells sorted from PBMCs, taken on the day of the yellow fever booster vaccination.

The CDR3 here is CATQGTPYNQPQHF. For the CDR3, the DNA is TGTGCCACCCAGGGGACACCCTACAATCAGCCCCAGCATTTT. The chain couples TRBV19 to TRBJ1-5; the D gene is possibly TRBD1 (6 bases). Germline lookup yields CDR1 LNHDA and CDR2 SQIVND (reference sequence). The CDR3 consists of 14 residues. V dropped 10 bases and J dropped 3 bases, with 16 bases sitting between them.